This T cell receptor beta chain was documented in a study of T-cell memory formation after mild COVID-19. General study points: Mainly CM and EM harbored the contracting CD4+ clones; mainly EMRA harbored the CD8+ ones.

Germline V lookup: CDR1 SGHRS, CDR2 YFSETQ. There are 16 residues in the CDR3. V shed 3 bases and J shed 6 bases, with 18 bases lying between them. This clonotype was counted between two and nine times. The antigen is unknown. MiXCR, run by TCRdb on the 5' RACE reads, gives a single entry per CDR3 protein. The sample lists a few hundred thousand distinct CDR3 sequences, roughly 16% seen once, with more than 20% in the top ten. The genes are TRBV5-1 and TRBJ2-2; D may be TRBD1 (6 bases). This TCR derives from a man between 18 and 35 years old who had mild COVID-19 (a few samples of this study predate the infection). Cell type and time point are not known. Sequences were obtained from PBMCs or a T cell subset sorted from them (not recorded which). The CDR3 nucleotides read TGCGCCAGCAGCTCCGGGACACGGGGCGAGCCCGGGGAGCTGTTTTTT. Translated: CASSSGTRGEPGELFF.